The sequence of this TCR beta chain was determined in a study of blood T cell repertoires in COVID-19 (TCRdb year 2020). Notes on the research overall: Samples covering the acute and convalescent phases of COVID-19 were provided by collaborators in the United States, Italy and Spain. The material from the prospective study consisted of cDNA or gDNA derived from T cells, B-cell-depleted T cells, or PBMCs. Subjects who had been exposed to COVID-19, were actively infected with it, or had recovered from it provided the deeply sampled blood TCRbeta repertoires that made up the dataset. A freely available public database, intended as a resource for researchers studying the immune response to SARS-CoV-2, is where the repertoires were released. The samples were drawn from the first 160 participants of the ongoing ImmuneRACE study and from 950 to 1,500 subjects provided by 6 global collaborators. Nearly every sample came with metadata listing a de-identified subject ID, COVID-19 status, age in years and sex. Where available, HLA class I and class II types were obtained from metadata supplied by the sample provider rather than from assay-based typing.

TCRbeta CDR3 regions were amplified from genomic DNA by means of the immunoSEQ Assay, a bias-controlled multiplex PCR. In the paper's pipeline: The number of nucleated cells in each sample was estimated from the amplification of reference gene primers within the assay. To quantify the absolute abundance of each unique TCRbeta CDR3 rearrangement, sequence reads were collapsed and filtered. For each sample, productive Simpson clonality was calculated as the square root of Simpson's diversity index over productive rearrangements. Not all clones reach the TCRdb copy of this immuneACCESS table, which keeps in-frame sequences only. Checked studies attribute under half of the gap to unresolved V genes and leave the rest unexplained. That table supplies the V and J calls and clone size; D and trimming were determined from the DNA. The sample table lists 200,000 to 250,000 clones, approximately 81% of them with a count of one. The leading ten clones occupy just under 20% of the sample.

Reading from cysteine to phenylalanine, the CDR3 counts 14 amino acids. The kept DNA is CDR3 alone, 42 bases in frame from the first base. For CDR1 and CDR2, the germline V gene (reference sequence) lists MNHEY and SMNVEV. From V the trimming removes 5 bases and from J it removes 2 bases, while the gene matches leave 5 bases of the junction unaccounted for. What the research found in general, with its limitations: Clinical and demographic metadata were provided uncurated, with the amount varying by source and participant.

To note about this clone: The antigen it binds to is not known. Base-call qualities are not available, and no considerably larger clone is one nucleotide away.

Whole blood was collected in K2EDTA tubes by collaborating institutions according to the institutions' own protocols. For TCRbeta analysis, collaborator samples were shipped as frozen whole blood, as isolated PBMCs, or as DNA extracted from either sample type. This chain is built from TRBV27 and TRBJ1-1; TRBD1 agrees with 7 junctional bases. The source is a man aged 25-45 years with active or convalescent COVID-19. The sample was peripheral blood. The CDR3 region reads CASSLRQGNTEAFF. The nucleotides are TGTGCCAGCAGTCTCAGACAGGGAAACACTGAAGCTTTCTTT.